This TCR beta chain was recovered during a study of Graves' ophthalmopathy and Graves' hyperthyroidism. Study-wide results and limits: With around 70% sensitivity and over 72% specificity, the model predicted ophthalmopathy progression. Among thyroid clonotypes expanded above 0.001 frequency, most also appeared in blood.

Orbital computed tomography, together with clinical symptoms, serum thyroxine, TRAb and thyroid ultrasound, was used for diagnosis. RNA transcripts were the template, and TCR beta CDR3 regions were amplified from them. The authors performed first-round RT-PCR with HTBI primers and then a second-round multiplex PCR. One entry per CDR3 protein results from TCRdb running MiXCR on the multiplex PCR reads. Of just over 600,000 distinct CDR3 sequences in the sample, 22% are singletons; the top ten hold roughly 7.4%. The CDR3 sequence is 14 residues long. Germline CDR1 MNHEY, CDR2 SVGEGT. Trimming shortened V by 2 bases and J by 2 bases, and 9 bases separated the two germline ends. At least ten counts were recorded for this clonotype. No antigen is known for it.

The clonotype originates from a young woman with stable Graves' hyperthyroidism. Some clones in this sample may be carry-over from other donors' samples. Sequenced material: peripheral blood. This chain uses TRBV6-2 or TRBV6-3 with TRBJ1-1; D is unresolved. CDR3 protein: CASSYRGFNTEAFF. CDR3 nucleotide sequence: TGTGCCAGCAGTTACAGAGGCTTCAACACTGAAGCTTTCTTT.